This T cell receptor beta chain was profiled in a study of blood T cell repertoires in COVID-19. Whole-study context: Samples of COVID-19 (acute and convalescent) were obtained from the United States, Italy and Spain. Sample material is recorded as cDNA or gDNA derived from T cells, B-cell-depleted T cells, or PBMCs.

Per the study methods: Quantification of nucleated cells was approximated via reference gene primer amplification. Sequenced by immunoSEQ multiplex PCR; TCRdb stores in-frame clones only, minus some. V, J and clone size are those of that table, while D and trimming were read from the DNA. The top ten hold approximately 11% of the sample, which has about 280,000 clones, more than 70% seen once. Enrolled during active infection, Seattle patients were then followed longitudinally. Only one count was recorded for this clone. Per germline, CDR1 MGHRA and CDR2 YSYEKL. This CDR3 has 16 residues. V shed 1 base and J shed 0 bases, with 12 bases lying between them.

The source material was peripheral blood. This TCR came from a woman in her 30s with COVID-19, enrolled during active disease. This chain connects TRBV4-1 to TRBJ1-1; D is uncertain. The CDR3 loop reads CASSQGGGLMNTEAFF. CDR3 bases: TGCGCCAGCAGCCAAGGGGGAGGCCTCATGAACACTGAAGCTTTCTTT.